This TCR beta chain was recorded in a study of blood T cells in healthy people across ages (dated by TCRdb to between 2015 and 2016). Study-level background: In model experiments, template switching captured about one uniquely barcoded TCR beta cDNA molecule for every two T cells. To track age-related changes in TCR beta repertoire diversity, the study relied on deep sequencing normalized with unique cDNA molecular identifiers. The donors were split into four age groups: young (average around 17 years), middle-aged (roughly 39), aged (62) and long-lived (approximately 89). The study analyzed two additional independent replicas of 1 million unique cDNA reads from the same blood draw for two donors, one aged 18 to 29 and one aged 80 or older. Results the study describes overall, beyond this receptor: As age increased, observed TCR beta diversity per million T cells dropped in a roughly linear way, and a significant reduction was already evident by age 40. A strong correlation was found between observed TCR beta diversity and the percentage of naive T cells measured by flow cytometry. The CMV infection status of donors was not known, potentially confounding age-related changes in expanded clonotypes. Estimates of total diversity based on one million sequenced T cells were regarded as lower bounds and as underestimates. Bulk unsorted PBMC profiling prevented conclusive comparison of naive and antigen-experienced compartments. Compared with the aged group, more naive CD4+ T cells, fewer expanded clones and increased TCR diversity were shown by the long-lived group, suggesting age selection.

The 39 donors, aged about 6 to 100 years, were systemically healthy Caucasian individuals from Russia. About 10 milliliters of peripheral blood were collected from each donor into EDTA-treated Vacutainer tubes. PBMCs were isolated by Ficoll-Paque density-gradient centrifugation, with at least 7 million obtained per sample. Total RNA, at least 5 micrograms per sample, was extracted from PBMCs with Trizol reagent. The percentages of naive CD45RAhigh/CD27high T cells were determined by flow cytometry on a PBMC aliquot from every donor. Between the V and J ends, shortened by 5 bases and 6 bases respectively, the junction contains 8 bases. The germline V gene specifies LGHNT as CDR1 and FRNRAP as CDR2. The cysteine opens and the phenylalanine closes a CDR3 of 12 amino acids. Just CDR3 DNA is preserved here, 36 bases in frame from base 1. There are a few counts of this clonotype. No antigen is known for it. Base qualities are not at hand, and no much larger clone is one base apart.

Library preparation used 5' RACE. The sequencer was an Illumina HiSeq 2500. A second PCR of roughly 6 to 11 cycles was run with a J-beta primer mix and a sample-barcoded 5' primer. A template-switch 5' adaptor carrying 12 random nucleotides introduced a unique molecular identifier onto each TCR beta cDNA molecule. At least 2.5 million CDR3-containing paired-end reads were obtained from each sample. First-strand cDNA was synthesized from all RNA with the Mint cDNA synthesis kit, primed by a TRBC-specific oligonucleotide. Following uracil-DNA glycosylase treatment, all cDNA underwent a first 18-cycle PCR with the universal primers M1SS and BC2_uni_R. Per the source publication's procedure: For normalization, 1 million high-quality reads, each with a distinct molecular identifier, were randomly selected from each sample. Instead of being binned into consensus sequences, reads that shared molecular identifiers were thrown out. MiTCR, with a Q25 quality threshold and the strictest error-elimination algorithm, was used for CDR3 identification, clonotype clustering and error correction. Lower-bound total TCR beta diversity was estimated with a nonparametric unseen species model using Euler transformation. TCRdb handled the public reads itself, with Q25 trimming in fastp and clone calling in MiXCR, and kept productive beta chains. Under each unique CDR3 protein, matching rows form one entry showing the most common genes and DNA. These V and J calls originate from TCRdb's pipeline instead of the authors' own analysis. Here the sample has 800,000 to 1,300,000 distinct CDR3 sequences; 25% occur a single time. About 0.69% of the sample lies in the top ten.

These data also formed part of another study, on T cells of mothers and their children. That second report states: The donors were nine systemically healthy Caucasian individuals, made up of three mothers and their six children. cDNA synthesis consumed the entire amount of extracted RNA, loaded at approximately 1.5 ug RNA in each 15 ul reaction. In the second PCR, sample barcodes and 2-4 random nucleotides were introduced via the M1S primer. Over 9 million TCR beta CDR3 reads came from each mother, compared with approximately 2.8 million reads from each child. In both related and unrelated pairs, thymic selection shapes the output of TCR recombination in a similar way, with inherited differences having only a minor effect. Normalized repertoire overlap was always found to be slightly, but never significantly, higher in related mother-child pairs than in unrelated mother-child pairs. With a sensitivity of roughly 93 clones per million clonotypes, no persistent microchimeric T cell clones were detected. The study used deep NGS to compare TCR beta repertoires of mothers and children, seeking features distinguishing related mother-child pairs from unrelated individuals. On average, the children were roughly 12 +/- 4 years old, while the mothers were about 38 +/- 4 years old. After adapter ligation with NEBNext reagents, the libraries were sequenced on Illumina HiSeq 2000 with 100+100 nt paired-end reads. To avoid cross-contamination, the mother libraries and the child libraries were prepared a month apart and sequenced in separate runs. For each donor, somewhere between about 450,000 and 2,100,000 distinct TCR beta clonotypes were identified. Naive TCR beta clonotypes were estimated from low-frequency clonotypes matched to each donor's FACS-determined naive share, without sorting.

This TCR was recovered from a girl aged 2-10 years in good health. The chain employs TRBV12-5 and TRBJ2-1; confidence is insufficient to name the D gene. Source material: blood. The sequenced DNA is TGTGCTAGTGGTGAGGTGATCAATGAGCAGTTCTTC. Translated, it gives CASGEVINEQFF.